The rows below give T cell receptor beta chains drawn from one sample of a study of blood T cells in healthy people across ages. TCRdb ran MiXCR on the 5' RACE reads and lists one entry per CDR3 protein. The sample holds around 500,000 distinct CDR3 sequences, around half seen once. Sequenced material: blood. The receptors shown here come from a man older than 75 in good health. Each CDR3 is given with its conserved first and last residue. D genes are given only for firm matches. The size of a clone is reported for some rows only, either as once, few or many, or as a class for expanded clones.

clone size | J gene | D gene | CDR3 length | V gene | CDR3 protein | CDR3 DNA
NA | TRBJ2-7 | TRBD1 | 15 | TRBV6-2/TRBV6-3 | CASSYSRDREYEQYF | TGTGCCAGCAGTTACTCCCGGGACAGGGAATACGAGCAGTACTTC
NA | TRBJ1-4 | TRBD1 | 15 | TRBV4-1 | CASSQDGRGLEKLFF | TGCGCCAGCAGCCAAGACGGCAGGGGGCTTGAAAAACTGTTTTTT
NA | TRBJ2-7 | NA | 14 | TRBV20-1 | CSASPSGAPYEQYF | TGCAGTGCTTCACCCAGCGGAGCCCCCTACGAGCAGTACTTC
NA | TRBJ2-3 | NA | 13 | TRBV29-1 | CSARRRARDTQYF | TGCAGCGCCAGACGCCGAGCGAGAGATACGCAGTATTTT
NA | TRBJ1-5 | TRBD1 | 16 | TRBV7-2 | CASSRLGTGVNQPQHF | TGTGCCAGCAGCCGCTTAGGGACAGGGGTCAATCAGCCCCAGCATTTT
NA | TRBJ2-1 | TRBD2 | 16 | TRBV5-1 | CASSLWAGLANNEQFF | TGCGCCAGCAGCTTGTGGGCTGGACTAGCGAACAATGAGCAGTTCTTC
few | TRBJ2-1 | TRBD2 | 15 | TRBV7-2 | CASSRASGLYNEQFF | TGTGCCAGCAGCCGGGCTAGCGGACTCTACAATGAGCAGTTCTTC
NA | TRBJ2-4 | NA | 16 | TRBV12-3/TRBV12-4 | CASENWGGQLASRKYF | TGTGCCAGCGAGAACTGGGGGGGACAGTTAGCGTCTCGGAAGTACTTC
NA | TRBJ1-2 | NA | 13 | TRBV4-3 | CASSQDERTGYTF | TGCGCCAGCAGCCAAGATGAGCGTACGGGCTACACCTTC
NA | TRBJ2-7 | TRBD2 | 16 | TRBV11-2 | CASSSLAGQRGVEQYF | TGTGCCAGCAGCTCACTAGCGGGACAGCGAGGGGTCGAGCAGTACTTC
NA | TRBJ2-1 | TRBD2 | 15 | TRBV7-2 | CASSPGTRHYNEQFF | TGTGCCAGCAGCCCCGGGACTAGGCACTACAATGAGCAGTTCTTC
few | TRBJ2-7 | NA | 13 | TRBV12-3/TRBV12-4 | CASSAQGGTEQYF | TGTGCCAGCAGTGCCCAAGGAGGGACCGAGCAGTACTTC
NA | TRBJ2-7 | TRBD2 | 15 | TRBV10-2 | CASGILAGGPYEQYF | TGCGCCAGCGGGATCCTAGCGGGGGGGCCTTATGAGCAGTACTTC
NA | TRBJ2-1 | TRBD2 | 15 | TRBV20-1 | CSAGIAGGPGNEQFF | TGCAGTGCTGGAATAGCGGGAGGGCCGGGGAATGAGCAGTTCTTC
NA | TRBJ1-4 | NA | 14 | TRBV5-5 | CASSLVLGTEKLFF | TGTGCCAGCAGCTTGGTCCTCGGAACGGAAAAACTGTTTTTT
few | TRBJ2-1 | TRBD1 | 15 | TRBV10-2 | CASRLDRGVYNEQFF | TGCGCCAGCAGGCTAGACAGGGGGGTCTACAATGAGCAGTTCTTC
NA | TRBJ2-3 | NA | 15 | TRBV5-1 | CASSLEDGDTDTQYF | TGCGCCAGCAGCCTCGAGGACGGGGATACAGATACGCAGTATTTT
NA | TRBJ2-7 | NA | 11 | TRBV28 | CASSLKSEQYF | TGTGCCAGCAGTTTAAAGTCCGAGCAGTACTTC
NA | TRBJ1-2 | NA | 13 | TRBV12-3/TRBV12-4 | CASSLDLEYGYTF | TGTGCCAGCAGTTTGGACTTAGAGTATGGCTACACCTTC
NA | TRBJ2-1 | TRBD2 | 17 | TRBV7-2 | CASSLALAGGLSNEQFF | TGTGCCAGCAGCTTAGCCTTAGCGGGGGGCTTGAGCAATGAGCAGTTCTTC
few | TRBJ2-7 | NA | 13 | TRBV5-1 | CASSLEGSNEQYF | TGCGCCAGCAGCTTGGAGGGGTCGAACGAGCAGTACTTC
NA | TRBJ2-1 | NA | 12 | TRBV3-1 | CASSRHYNEQFF | TGTGCCAGCAGTCGTCATTACAATGAGCAGTTCTTC
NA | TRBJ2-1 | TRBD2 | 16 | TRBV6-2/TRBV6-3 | CASSSPASGRIGERFF | TGTGCCAGCAGTTCTCCGGCTAGCGGGAGAATCGGTGAGCGGTTCTTC
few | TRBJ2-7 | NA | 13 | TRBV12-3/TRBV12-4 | CASSLTGAPEQYF | TGTGCCAGCAGTTTGACGGGAGCCCCCGAGCAGTACTTC
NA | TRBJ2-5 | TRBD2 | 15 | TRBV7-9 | CASSMTSPRGNEQYF | TGTGCCAGCAGCATGACTAGCCCTCGGGGTAATGAGCAGTACTTC
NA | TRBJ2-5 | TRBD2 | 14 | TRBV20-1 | CSAREVTSRCAQYF | TGCAGTGCTAGAGAGGTGACTAGCAGGTGTGCGCAGTACTTC